The 24 T cell receptor beta chains reported below all come from one sample, sequenced in a study of blood T cell repertoires in COVID-19 (dated by TCRdb to about 2020). Library creation used the immunoSEQ multiplex PCR assay. The source is immuneACCESS, and TCRdb retained only in-frame sequences with V and J called. Part of the clones is not carried over; for the studies checked, unresolved V genes explain less than half of this, and the remainder is unexplained. The sample table records more than 85,000 clones; more than 90% of these occur just once. The ten largest clones capture 5% to 7% of the sample. The sequencing input was peripheral blood. These TCRs come from a man in his 70s with acute or convalescent COVID-19.

DNA of the CDR3: TGCAGTGCTAGTAGCGCGTACAATGAGCAGTTCTTC. Translating gives CSASSAYNEQFF. This chain connects TRBV20-1 to TRBJ2-1; possible D gene TRBD2, 5 bases. With 3 bases removed from V and 4 bases from J, the gap between germline ends came to 7 bases. This CDR3 is built from 12 residues. From germline, CDR1 is DFQATT and CDR2 SNEGSKA (reference sequence).

The V call is TRBV20-1, the J call TRBJ1-4, with 7 bases lining up with TRBD1. Losses at the gene ends were 3 bases for V and 5 bases for J; bases not matched to a gene: 9. This CDR3 has 15 residues. Germline loops: CDR1 DFQATT, CDR2 SNEGSKA (reference sequence). CDR3 amino acids: CSASKGAGGNEKLFF. CDR3 in DNA: TGCAGTGCTAGTAAGGGAGCAGGGGGGAATGAAAAACTGTTTTTT.

The rearrangement links TRBV9 to TRBJ2-5; TRBD2 matches at 15 bases. The J segment lost 4 bases and the V segment lost 4 bases, leaving 5 bases of the junction unmatched. Germline assignment: CDR1 SGDLS and CDR2 YYNGEE. The CDR3 is 16 residues long. CDR3 amino acids: CASSPRTSGRGETQYF. As DNA, the CDR3 is TGTGCCAGCAGCCCGAGGACTAGCGGGAGGGGAGAGACCCAGTACTTC.

The chain has TRBV24-1 and TRBJ1-5, with 8 bases identical to TRBD1. Per the germline V gene, CDR1 is KGHDR and CDR2 is SFDVKD. The ends lost 10 bases at V and 2 bases at J; junction bases unmatched: 9. CDR3 length: 15 residues. The CDR3 is CATHSGQGGNQPQHF. For the CDR3, the DNA is TGTGCCACTCACTCCGGACAGGGTGGCAATCAGCCCCAGCATTTT.

The rearrangement joins TRBV5-1 to TRBJ1-4; no clear D gene. Germline V lookup: CDR1 SGHRS, CDR2 YFSETQ. The CDR3 is 14 amino acids. Deletions cut 4 bases from V and 3 bases from J, with 10 bases between. This CDR3 reads CASSPTGSNEKLFF. The CDR3 DNA is TGCGCCAGCAGCCCGACGGGGTCTAATGAAAAACTGTTTTTT. The complete variable domain, with remaining parts taken from reference TRBV5-1 and TRBJ1-4, reads KAGVTQTPRYLIKTRGQQVTLSCSPISGHRSVSWYQQTPGQGLQFLFEYFSETQRNKGNFPGRFSGRQFSNSRSEMNVSTLELGDSALYLCASSPTGSNEKLFFGSGTQLSVL.

This clone showed up just a few times. This chain joins TRBV5-1 and TRBJ2-5, with 10 bases matching TRBD1. V lost 4 bases, J lost 2 bases, and 5 bases stayed unmatched. Germline loops: CDR1 SGHRS, CDR2 YFSETQ. The CDR3 length is 15 residues. CDR3 region: CASSRDRGRQETQYF. The CDR3 DNA is TGCGCCAGCAGCCGGGACAGGGGTAGGCAAGAGACCCAGTACTTC.

This clone appeared once. The rearrangement links TRBV20-1 to TRBJ2-7; the match to TRBD1 covers 7 bases. This CDR3 is 13 amino acids long. The V and J ends lost 3 bases and 5 bases, in that order; junction bases with no gene match: 7. CDR1 is DFQATT and CDR2 is SNEGSKA in the germline V gene (reference sequence). CDR3 in DNA: TGCAGTGCTAGTACAGGGGCTGCAAACGAGCAGTACTTC. Protein sequence: CSASTGAANEQYF.

CDR3 sequence: CASSVLTSGNEQFF. The CDR3, as DNA: TGTGCCAGCAGCGTATTAACTAGCGGAAATGAGCAGTTCTTC. The rearrangement links TRBV9 to TRBJ2-1; 8 bases are shared with TRBD2. There are 14 residues in the CDR3. CDR1 is SGDLS and CDR2 is YYNGEE in the germline V gene. With 1 base clipped from V and 7 bases from J, the junction kept 4 bases outside the gene matches.

This clone was seen a few times. V is TRBV4-2 and J is TRBJ1-4, with TRBD1 matching over 8 bases. Germline CDR1 reads LGHNA; CDR2 reads YNFKEQ. J lost 9 bases, V lost 3 bases, and 12 bases had no gene match. This CDR3 contains 16 residues. CDR3 loop: CASSQDRQGHLKKLFF. The CDR3 coding sequence is TGTGCCAGCAGCCAGGATAGACAGGGGCATTTGAAAAAACTGTTTTTT.

The CDR3 bases are TGTGCCAGCAGCCAAGCCCCCTCTGGGCCCGGGGCCAACGTCCTGACTTTC. This encodes CASSQAPSGPGANVLTF. This chain connects TRBV7-3 to TRBJ2-6, with D hard to call. The CDR3 is made up of 17 amino acids. Deletions cut 5 bases from V and 4 bases from J, with 18 bases between. CDR1 is SGHTA, CDR2 FQGTGA, per germline.

CDR3 bases: TGCGCCAGCACCCGGGGGAACTATAATTCACCCCTCCACTTT. It specifies CASTRGNYNSPLHF. The chain has TRBV10-2 and TRBJ1-6, with D possibly TRBD1 on 5 matching bases. Germline lookup yields CDR1 WSHSY and CDR2 SAAADI. CDR3 length: 14 residues. Trimming removed 7 bases from V and 3 bases from J, with 10 bases in between.

The rearrangement links TRBV12-3 or TRBV12-4 to TRBJ1-4; D is unclear. V was clipped by 2 bases and J by 7 bases, with 8 bases between them. CDR3 size: 13 residues. The DNA for the CDR3 is TGTGCCAGCAGTTTACTTACTGCTGAAAAACTGTTTTTT. This sequence encodes CASSLLTAEKLFF.

This clone occurred once. The chain uses TRBV14 and TRBJ2-2; TRBD2 is a possible D gene (5 bases). The CDR3 covers 17 residues. Germline loops: CDR1 SGHDN, CDR2 FVKESK. Trimming took 4 bases from V and 1 from J, leaving 16 bases between them. The CDR3 loop is CASSPRRIVRNTGELFF. CDR3 coding DNA: TGTGCCAGCAGCCCGCGGAGGATCGTACGGAACACCGGGGAGCTGTTTTTT.

The rearrangement links TRBV29-1 to TRBJ1-1; D is unclear. The CDR3 is made up of 11 amino acids. V lost 6 bases and J lost 2, with 7 bases in between. The germline V gene has CDR1 SQVTM and CDR2 ANQGSEA. The CDR3 is CSVEENTEAFF. As DNA, the CDR3 is TGCAGCGTCGAGGAAAACACTGAAGCTTTCTTT.

This sequence joins TRBV19 and TRBJ2-5; D call uncertain. Trimming removed 1 base from V and 4 bases from J, with 4 bases in between. CDR1 is LNHDA, CDR2 SQIVND, per germline (reference sequence). This CDR3 has 12 residues. The CDR3 nucleotides are TGTGCCAGTAGTATAGGCGGAGAGACCCAGTACTTC. Translating gives CASSIGGETQYF.

This chain joins TRBV6-5 and TRBJ1-2; no definite D call. Deletions cut 0 bases from V and 5 bases from J, with 7 bases between. CDR1 is MNHEY and CDR2 is SVGAGI in the germline V gene. CDR3 length equals 13 residues. The CDR3 reads CASSYSFLYGYTF. In DNA, the CDR3 is TGTGCCAGCAGTTACTCCTTCCTTTATGGCTACACCTTC.

The chain links TRBV13 to TRBJ1-5; tentative D call: TRBD1 (5 bases). Trimming cost V 5 bases and J 7 bases, with 9 bases left between them. This CDR3 comprises 12 residues. Per germline, CDR1 PRHDT and CDR2 FYEKMQ (reference sequence). The CDR3, as DNA: TGTGCCAGCAGCCAGGGCGGCCAGCCCCAGCATTTT. It codes for CASSQGGQPQHF.

This chain uses TRBV7-6 with TRBJ2-2, with 9 positions matching TRBD2. Germline lookup yields CDR1 SGHVS and CDR2 FNYEAQ. The CDR3 sequence is 15 residues long. Trimming cost V 5 bases and J 4 bases; bases outside gene matches: 5. CDR3: CASSPLAGPTGELFF. The CDR3 nucleotides read TGTGCCAGCAGCCCTCTAGCGGGGCCCACCGGGGAGCTGTTTTTT.

J is TRBJ2-7 and V is TRBV6-5; a weak D match, TRBD2 (5 bases). Germline CDR1 and CDR2: MNHEY and SVGAGI. The CDR3 spans 16 residues. V was pared by 2 bases and J by 2 bases, with 16 bases between. For the CDR3, the DNA is TGTGCCAGCAGTTACAGTGGGAGTGGCCGTACCTACGAGCAGTACTTC. It translates to CASSYSGSGRTYEQYF.

CDR3 in amino acids: CASRGQGSAGELFF. For the CDR3, the DNA is TGTGCCAGCAGGGGACAGGGGTCGGCCGGGGAGCTGTTTTTT. The chain couples TRBV25-1 to TRBJ2-2; TRBD1 agrees at 10 bases. This CDR3 is 14 amino acids long. CDR1 is MGHDK, CDR2 SYGVNS, per germline. The V and J ends lost 6 bases and 6 bases, in that order; junction bases with no gene match: 4. Variable domain in full (rest from reference TRBV25-1 and TRBJ2-2): EADIYQTPRYLVIGTGKKITLECSQTMGHDKMYWYQQDPGMELHLIHYSYGVNSTEKGDLSSESTVSRIRTEHFPLTLESARPSHTSQYLCASRGQGSAGELFFGEGSRLTVL.

CDR3 amino acids: CASSKTGTGGAEQYF. As DNA, the CDR3 is TGTGCCAGCAGCAAGACCGGGACAGGGGGCGCCGAGCAGTACTTC. V and J are TRBV9 and TRBJ2-7; 12 bases agree with TRBD1. The V gene end was trimmed by 4 bases and the J gene end by 6 bases; junction bases not matched to a gene: 8. There are 15 residues in the CDR3. The germline V gene encodes CDR1 SGDLS and CDR2 YYNGEE.

Regarding this clone: One end of the junction does not line up with germline, which may come from a read error. The chain joins TRBV7-7 to TRBJ2-1; a possible D gene is TRBD1 (5 bases). Germline lookup yields CDR1 SSHAT and CDR2 FNYEAQ (reference sequence). The CDR3 is 17 amino acids. This CDR3 is CASSLEINFQGTNEQFF. CDR3 nucleotide sequence: TGTGCTAGCAGCTTAGAAATTAATTTCCAGGGAACCAATGAGCAGTTCTTC. The full variable domain, its missing parts supplied by reference TRBV7-7 and TRBJ2-1, is GAGVSQSPRYKVTKRGQDVTLRCDPISSHATLYWYQQALGQGPEFLTYFNYEAQPDKSGLPSDRFSAERPEGSISTLTIQRTEQRDSAMYRCASSLEINFQGTNEQFFGPGTRLTVL.

The V and J genes are TRBV12-5 and TRBJ1-3; 7 bases map to TRBD1. The V gene end was trimmed by 8 bases and the J gene end by 4 bases; junction bases not matched to a gene: 8. Per the germline V gene, CDR1 is LGHNT and CDR2 is FRNRAP. This CDR3 is 14 amino acids long. CDR3 DNA sequence: TGTGCTAGTAACAGGGGTTCTATAGGAAACACCATATATTTT. Residues: CASNRGSIGNTIYF.

This rearrangement joins TRBV5-1 to TRBJ2-5; 12 bases agree with TRBD2. From germline, CDR1 is SGHRS and CDR2 YFSETQ. Trimming cost V 6 bases and J 1 base; bases outside gene matches: 4. The CDR3 is 15 residues long. The CDR3 DNA is TGCGCCAGCACCCGACTAGCGGGGGTCCAAGAGACCCAGTACTTC. Translated, it gives CASTRLAGVQETQYF.